The entry that follows covers one T cell receptor beta chain sequence. This sample stems from a study of T cells in Graves' hyperthyroidism and ophthalmopathy. Uncontrolled infection, other autoimmune disease, pregnancy or lactation excluded patients. Isolation of PBMCs was performed on 10 ml fresh peripheral blood. Researchers took RNA transcripts and amplified the TCR beta CDR3 regions from them. RT-PCR in the first round (using the HTBI primer set) targeted the TCR CDR3. One entry per CDR3 protein, called by TCRdb with MiXCR from the multiplex PCR reads. In the table there are about 380,000 distinct CDR3 sequences, approximately 15% of which are singletons. The CDR3 is 16 residues long. CDR1 is DFQATT, CDR2 SNEGSKA, per germline (reference sequence). V lost 6 bases, J lost 2 bases, and 11 bases stayed unmatched.

The sample comprised blood. This chain links TRBV20-1 with TRBJ2-7; TRBD1 matches at 12 bases. The receptor was isolated from a man aged 30 to 39 with Graves' hyperthyroidism that later progressed to Graves' ophthalmopathy. CDR3 amino acids: CSASRGGTGGPYEQYF. In DNA, the CDR3 is TGCAGTGCCTCGCGGGGAGGGACAGGGGGCCCCTACGAGCAGTACTTC.